This T cell receptor beta chain was observed in a study of T cell changes during pregnancy in multiple sclerosis. Produced via immunoSEQ multiplex PCR; TCRdb's table is partial and in-frame only. The sample contains 60,000 to 70,000 clones, 75% to 95% of which appear only once. The V segment lost 1 base and the J segment 5 bases; nucleotides outside the gene matches: 10. This CDR3 region has 16 residues. CDR1 is PRHDT, CDR2 FYEKMQ, per germline (reference sequence). The sequencing here drew on peripheral blood, taken after pregnancy. V is TRBV13 and J is TRBJ1-1, with 7 bases aligning to TRBD1. This TCR was recovered from a female donor in good health, enrolled as a control in a pregnancy study. The chain's CDR3 is CASSLAGEGAVTEAFF. The CDR3 DNA reads TGTGCCAGCAGCTTAGCGGGAGAGGGGGCAGTAACTGAAGCTTTCTTT.